The source of this TCR beta chain is a study of control samples from healthy donors and cancer patients (dated by TCRdb to the early 2020s). The CDR3 holds 12 amino acids from the cysteine to the phenylalanine. Solely the CDR3 DNA is kept, with 36 bases framed from the first base. Deletion took 4 bases off V and 9 bases off J, with a span of 10 bases between the germline ends. From a lookup of the germline V gene (reference sequence), CDR1 and CDR2 are MNHEY and SMNVEV. This clone was recorded only once. It has no known antigen specificity. Qualities for individual bases were not recorded, and no much larger clone is one base off. The library was prepared using the immunoSEQ multiplex PCR assay. TCRdb carries this immuneACCESS record with in-frame sequences only. Its versions omit some clonotypes, under half of them owing to an unresolved V gene in the studies checked, with the rest unexplained. The sample profile shows roughly 130,000 clones; approximately 95% of them were found once. The ten largest clones capture 3.6% of the sample.

The receptor was derived from a man aged 25-40 years in good health. Sequenced: blood. The chain is assembled from TRBV27 and TRBJ1-5, with the D gene call left open. CDR3 loop: CASSSLLGPQHF. The DNA is as follows: TGTGCCAGCAGTTCACTGTTAGGGCCCCAGCATTTT.